Listed here are 20 T cell receptor beta chains from one sample, sequenced in a study of Graves' ophthalmopathy and Graves' hyperthyroidism. The sequenced template was RNA, covering the TCR beta CDR3 region. The first-round RT-PCR employed HTBI primers together with the Qiagen OneStep RT-PCR kit. A multiplex PCR was then performed as the second round. One entry per CDR3 protein, called by TCRdb with MiXCR from the multiplex PCR reads. The sample lists 300,000 to 400,000 distinct CDR3 sequences; about a sixth were seen once. Material for sequencing was peripheral blood. Receptor source: an adult man with Graves' ophthalmopathy.

This clonotype was seen repeatedly, ten times or more. The chain couples TRBV12-3 or TRBV12-4 to TRBJ1-2; D is unclear. The CDR3 runs 13 residues. V shed 4 bases and J shed 7 bases, with 13 bases lying between them. In DNA, the CDR3 is TGTGCCAGCAGTTCAGGTCTATCCTCTGGCTACACCTTC. This translates into CASSSGLSSGYTF.

This clonotype was counted many times. V and J are TRBV4-1 and TRBJ1-5; D may be TRBD1 (5 bases). The CDR3 runs to 18 residues. V lost 1 base and J 0 bases, leaving 16 bases between the germline ends. The V gene's germline CDR1 is MGHRA and CDR2 YSYEKL. CDR3 protein: CASSQVLSGTDSNQPQHF. CDR3 coding DNA: TGCGCCAGCAGCCAAGTGTTATCGGGGACCGATAGCAATCAGCCCCAGCATTTT.

Ten or more counts support this clonotype. The chain employs TRBV11-3 and TRBJ2-2; D perhaps matches TRBD2 (6 bases). The germline V gene has CDR1 SGHNT and CDR2 YENEEA. Trimming left V 5 bases short and J 0 bases short, with 16 bases between. This CDR3 region has 17 residues. The CDR3 region has the DNA TGTGCCAGCAGCGGGGGGTCAACCTTTTCGAACACCGGGGAGCTGTTTTTT. Its protein product is CASSGGSTFSNTGELFF. Full variable domain (rest looked up from reference TRBV11-3 and TRBJ2-2): EAGVVQSPRYKIIEKKQPVAFWCNPISGHNTLYWYLQNLGQGPELLIRYENEEAVDDSQLPKDRFSAERLKGVDSTLKIQPAELGDSAVYLCASSGGSTFSNTGELFFGEGSRLTVL.

This clonotype was seen ten or more times. The chain combines TRBV4-1 with TRBJ2-7, with 7 bases matching TRBD1. The CDR3 is 14 residues long. CDR1 is MGHRA and CDR2 is YSYEKL in the germline V gene. The V segment lost 0 bases and the J segment 5 bases; nucleotides outside the gene matches: 4. The CDR3 loop is CASSQDRGLDEQYF. CDR3 sequence (DNA): TGCGCCAGCAGCCAAGACAGGGGGTTGGACGAGCAGTACTTC.

The chain recombines TRBV7-9 with TRBJ1-1; 7 bases are shared with TRBD1. Germline CDR1 is SEHNR and CDR2 is FQNEAQ (reference sequence). The CDR3 contains 15 residues. V was pared by 5 bases and J by 0 bases, with 6 bases of the junction left unmatched. The CDR3 DNA is TGTGCCAGCAGCCGCAGGGGGATCATGAACACTGAAGCTTTCTTT. It yields the protein CASSRRGIMNTEAFF.

Many counts were recorded for this clonotype. The rearrangement joins TRBV28 to TRBJ1-5; 9 bases align to TRBD1. This CDR3 region has 16 residues. The V gene's germline CDR1 is MDHEN and CDR2 SYDVKM. The V and J ends lost 5 bases and 6 bases, in that order; junction bases with no gene match: 11. CDR3 region: CASSRRDRVVLQPQHF. CDR3 DNA sequence: TGTGCCAGCAGTCGGAGGGACAGGGTTGTTCTTCAGCCCCAGCATTTT.

The chain couples TRBV6-1 to TRBJ1-1; possibly TRBD1 for D (6 bases). The germline V and J ends were trimmed by 6 bases and 6 bases, with 17 bases remaining between them. The CDR3 consists of 14 residues. Germline CDR1 MNHNS, CDR2 SASEGT. The CDR3: CASRETAKGAEAFF. The CDR3 nucleotides are TGTGCCAGCAGAGAGACAGCCAAGGGGGCTGAAGCTTTCTTT.

The sample holds many counts of this clonotype. The chain has TRBV29-1 and TRBJ2-7; 9 nucleotides agree with TRBD1. Unmatched junction bases numbered 10, after V lost 3 bases and J lost 7 bases. This CDR3 contains 14 residues. Germline loops: CDR1 SQVTM, CDR2 ANQGSEA. The CDR3 loop is CSVERDRAPGEQYF. DNA for the CDR3: TGCAGCGTTGAGCGGGACAGGGCCCCGGGGGAGCAGTACTTC.

The table lists this clonotype with many counts. This sequence joins TRBV7-9 and TRBJ2-5; possible D gene TRBD2, 6 bases. Germline lookup yields CDR1 SEHNR and CDR2 FQNEAQ (reference sequence). V lost 2 bases, J lost 4 bases, and 20 bases lay in between. This CDR3 is 17 amino acids long. CDR3 amino acids: CASSLRRDFSGRETQYF. For the CDR3, the DNA is TGTGCCAGCAGCTTAAGGCGGGATTTTTCCGGGCGAGAGACCCAGTACTTC.

Ten or more counts support this clonotype. The chain links TRBV27 to TRBJ1-1; D gene unclear. Trimming shortened V by 6 bases and J by 5 bases, and 13 bases separated the two germline ends. Germline values: CDR1 MNHEY, CDR2 SMNVEV (reference sequence). There are 13 residues in the CDR3. The CDR3 sequence is CASSIGRGTEAFF. Written as DNA, the CDR3 is TGTGCCAGCAGCATAGGTCGAGGGACTGAAGCTTTCTTT.

This clonotype has ten or more counts. The chain employs TRBV19 and TRBJ2-4; 8 bases fit TRBD1. The junction had 4 bases not matched to a gene; V was cut back by 2 bases and J by 1 base. The CDR3 runs 16 residues. Germline CDR1 reads LNHDA; CDR2 reads SQIVND (reference sequence). As DNA, the CDR3 is TGTGCCAGTAGTATACTACGGACAGGGGCCAAAAACATTCAGTACTTC. Translation gives CASSILRTGAKNIQYF.

The table lists this clonotype with many counts. The rearrangement uses TRBV28 and TRBJ1-5; 8 nucleotides agree with TRBD1. The CDR3 is 18 amino acids. V dropped 7 bases and J dropped 2; count of bases not matched to a gene: 16. CDR1 and CDR2 from the germline V gene are MDHEN and SYDVKM. Here the CDR3 reads CASTSRGQDAGGNQPQHF. The CDR3 coding sequence is TGTGCCAGCACCAGCCGGGGACAGGACGCCGGTGGCAATCAGCCCCAGCATTTT.

This clonotype appeared once. V gene TRBV20-1 combines with J gene TRBJ1-1; 7 nucleotides match TRBD1. Germline V CDR1 and CDR2: DFQATT, SNEGSKA (reference sequence). V dropped 8 bases and J dropped 6; count of bases not matched to a gene: 6. The CDR3 totals 11 residues. The CDR3 is CSPRGSAEAFF. In DNA, the CDR3 is TGCAGTCCCAGGGGGAGCGCTGAAGCTTTCTTT.

There are many counts of this clonotype. The chain carries TRBV19 and TRBJ2-2; 10 nucleotides line up with TRBD2. Losses at the gene ends were 3 bases for V and 4 bases for J; bases not matched to a gene: 5. The germline CDR1 and CDR2 sequences are LNHDA and SQIVND (reference sequence). The CDR3 is 16 amino acids. DNA of the CDR3: TGTGCCAGTAGTATGTCAGCGGGAGGGTTCACCGGGGAGCTGTTTTTT. This translates into CASSMSAGGFTGELFF.

This clonotype was seen repeatedly, ten times or more. The chain links TRBV20-1 to TRBJ1-6, with D unclear. This CDR3 has 16 amino acids. V was pared by 3 bases and J by 0 bases, with 12 bases between. The germline CDR1 and CDR2 sequences are DFQATT and SNEGSKA (reference sequence). The CDR3 loop is CSASWRAVSYNSPLHF. The CDR3 nucleotides are TGCAGTGCTAGTTGGAGGGCGGTCTCCTATAATTCACCCCTCCACTTT.

Ten or more counts support this clonotype. The chain links TRBV6-1 to TRBJ2-7, with a weak D call TRBD1 (6 bases). The CDR3 is made up of 13 amino acids. The germline V gene has CDR1 MNHNS and CDR2 SASEGT. The V and J ends lost 9 bases and 0 bases respectively, with 12 bases between them. The CDR3 sequence: CASEGDISYEQYF. The DNA of the CDR3 is TGTGCCAGTGAGGGGGACATCTCCTACGAGCAGTACTTC.

The V call is TRBV11-2, the J call TRBJ2-7, with 9 bases aligning to TRBD2. Germline CDR1 reads SGHAT; CDR2 reads FQNNGV. CDR3 length equals 17 residues. The V and J ends lost 3 bases and 4 bases, in that order; junction bases with no gene match: 13. CDR3 bases: TGTGCCAGCAGCTTTCGACCCCCAGCGGGAGGCGGGTACGAGCAGTACTTC. It is translated as CASSFRPPAGGGYEQYF.

Worth noting for this clonotype: At one end the junction does not follow the germline gene, possibly because of a read error. This chain links TRBV7-2 with TRBJ2-7; 7 bases map to TRBD1. The germline V gene encodes CDR1 SGHTA and CDR2 FQGNSA. This CDR3 region has 14 residues. The DNA of the CDR3 is TGTGCCAGCAGCCACAGGGGAAGCGTCTACGGGCAGTACTTC. Translating it yields CASSHRGSVYGQYF.

This clonotype was seen at least ten times. V and J are TRBV7-9 and TRBJ2-7, with 7 bases identical to TRBD2. CDR1 is SEHNR, CDR2 FQNEAQ, per germline (reference sequence). Germline trimming cut 1 base from V and 3 bases from J; bases unmatched to any gene: 6. The CDR3 is 15 residues long. CDR3 protein: CASSLGTGRIYEQYF. The CDR3, as DNA: TGTGCCAGCAGCTTAGGGACCGGGAGGATCTACGAGCAGTACTTC.

This clonotype was seen many times. The rearrangement joins TRBV5-6 to TRBJ1-2; D not resolved. Per the germline V gene, CDR1 is SGHDT and CDR2 is YYEEEE. With 0 bases removed from V and 4 bases from J, the gap between germline ends came to 10 bases. This CDR3 comprises 14 residues. CDR3 protein: CASSLGVEGYGYTF. Here the CDR3 DNA reads TGTGCCAGCAGCTTGGGAGTGGAAGGCTATGGCTACACCTTC.